The 21 T cell receptor beta chains in this list originate from one sample, sequenced in a study of cytomegalovirus exposure and HLA in healthy donors (TCRdb year 2017). The receptor library was made with the immunoSEQ multiplex PCR assay. A mixture of 60 forward primers for TCR Vbeta segments and 13 reverse primers for TCR Jbeta segments was used in the multiplex PCR. TCRdb carries this immuneACCESS record with in-frame sequences only. Its versions omit some clonotypes, under half of them owing to an unresolved V gene in the studies checked, with the rest unexplained. This sample comprises fewer than 200,000 clones, 65% to 70% of them detected only once. Roughly 4.4% of the sample is held by the ten biggest clonotypes. Sequences were obtained from PBMCs. These TCRs come from a woman aged 18-29 years in good health and CMV-seropositive.

The chain couples TRBV30 to TRBJ1-3, with a weak D call TRBD1 (5 bases). Germline CDR1 GTSNPN, CDR2 SVGIG (reference sequence). The V gene lost 7 bases and the J gene lost 4 bases, with 17 bases spanning the gap. The CDR3 is 14 residues long. CDR3 in amino acids: CAYHTNRFGNTIYF. The CDR3 DNA reads TGTGCCTACCACACCAACAGGTTCGGAAACACCATATATTTT.

This clone was seen a handful of times. The V and J genes are TRBV10-3 and TRBJ2-7; 8 bases line up with TRBD1. Germline CDR1 reads ENHRY; CDR2 reads SYGVKD. This CDR3 contains 14 residues. V lost 2 bases to trimming and J lost 4 bases; unmatched junction nucleotides: 4. Here the CDR3 DNA reads TGTGCCATCAGTGAGCAGGGGGCAGAATACGAGCAGTACTTC. Amino acids: CAISEQGAEYEQYF.

The rearrangement links TRBV7-8 to TRBJ2-2; 7 nucleotides match TRBD1. Looked up from germline, CDR1 is SGHVS and CDR2 is FQNEAQ. This CDR3 is built from 16 residues. J was trimmed by 2 bases and V by 5 bases; bases with no gene match: 8. CDR3 residues: CASSPHGTVNTGELFF. Written as DNA, the CDR3 is TGTGCCAGCAGCCCCCATGGGACAGTCAACACCGGGGAGCTGTTTTTT.

About this clone itself: One end of the junction varies from germline; a read error may be responsible. The gene calls are TRBV7-9 and TRBJ2-7; D is perhaps TRBD2 (6 bases). The CDR3 covers 13 residues. Per germline, CDR1 SEHNR and CDR2 FQNEAQ (reference sequence). CDR3 sequence reads: CASSIAGGYEQYF. CDR3 DNA: TGTGCCAGCAGCATAGCCGGGGGCTACGAGCAGTACTTC.

There are a few counts of this clone. The chain uses TRBV5-6 and TRBJ2-7, with 8 bases fitting TRBD2. The CDR3 consists of 16 residues. Germline V gene lookup returns CDR1 SGHDT and CDR2 YYEEEE. Trimming at V came to 0 bases and at J to 2 bases, leaving 7 bases not matched to a gene. The CDR3, as DNA: TGTGCCAGCAGCTTGGCCGGGGGGGGCCTACCCTACGAGCAGTACTTC. This codes for CASSLAGGGLPYEQYF.

The chain joins TRBV9 to TRBJ2-2, with a weak D call TRBD2 (6 bases). The ends were cut back, 0 bases at V and 1 base at J, with 10 bases in the middle. CDR1 is SGDLS and CDR2 is YYNGEE in the germline V gene. The CDR3 is 16 residues long. In DNA form, the CDR3 reads TGTGCCAGCAGCGTAGGAATAGCGGTGAACACCGGGGAGCTGTTTTTT. It is translated as CASSVGIAVNTGELFF.

The chain couples TRBV19 to TRBJ1-5, with D possibly matching TRBD1 (5 bases). The CDR3 runs to 12 residues. V gave up 3 bases and J gave up 11 bases, with 11 bases separating them. The germline CDR1 and CDR2 sequences are LNHDA and SQIVND (reference sequence). This CDR3 reads CASSIGGGAQHF. The CDR3 region has the DNA TGTGCCAGTAGTATCGGGGGTGGGGCCCAGCATTTT.

This clone appeared a few times. The chain combines TRBV30 with TRBJ2-5; possible D gene TRBD2, 5 bases. Near its end, the DNA agrees better with TRBJ2-7, so the J call may be wrong. Germline V gene lookup returns CDR1 GTSNPN and CDR2 SVGIG (reference sequence). The CDR3 totals 15 residues. DNA for the CDR3: TGTGCCTGGAGTGGGTCTGAAGGACTCTACTACGAGCAGTACTTC. Translation gives CAWSGSEGLYYEQYF.

The chain recombines TRBV27 with TRBJ1-1; the D is unclear. There are 12 residues in the CDR3. Germline V lookup: CDR1 MNHEY, CDR2 SMNVEV (reference sequence). The V end lost 4 bases, the J end lost 3 bases, and 6 bases lay between the germline ends. The CDR3 protein is CASSSLYTEAFF. In nucleotides, the CDR3 is TGTGCCAGCAGTTCCTTATACACTGAAGCTTTCTTT.

The rearrangement uses TRBV4-1 and TRBJ2-7, with D possibly TRBD2 on 5 matching bases. V lost 0 bases to trimming and J lost 0 bases, with 12 bases between them. The CDR3 is 16 residues long. CDR1 is MGHRA and CDR2 is YSYEKL in the germline V gene. The CDR3 coding sequence is TGCGCCAGCAGCCAAGAGGAGACTACGAGCTCCTACGAGCAGTACTTC. The encoded protein is CASSQEETTSSYEQYF.

This chain links TRBV30 with TRBJ1-1; 8 bases agree with TRBD1. J lost 11 bases, V lost 3 bases, and 8 bases had no gene match. Germline V gene lookup returns CDR1 GTSNPN and CDR2 SVGIG (reference sequence). This CDR3 region has 12 residues. The CDR3 nucleotides read TGTGCCTGGAGGATCGGACAGGGTCTTGCTTTCTTT. It is translated as CAWRIGQGLAFF.

The chain recombines TRBV4-2 with TRBJ1-1; D call uncertain. CDR1 and CDR2 from the germline V gene are LGHNA and YNFKEQ. This CDR3 is built from 13 residues. V gave up 4 bases and J gave up 0 bases, with 6 bases separating them. For the CDR3, the DNA is TGTGCCAGCAGCCCCCTAGTGAACACTGAAGCTTTCTTT. Protein sequence: CASSPLVNTEAFF.

This clone was seen more than once but under ten times. The genes are TRBV4-2 and TRBJ2-5, with 8 bases aligning to TRBD2. Germline V CDR1 and CDR2: LGHNA, YNFKEQ. This CDR3 spans 17 amino acids. J gave up 3 bases and V 4 bases, and 13 bases lay outside the gene matches. The CDR3 region is CASSRRLSPGLEETQYF. The CDR3 bases are TGTGCCAGCAGCCGGCGACTTAGTCCGGGACTAGAAGAGACCCAGTACTTC.

This sequence joins TRBV6-5 and TRBJ1-1, with D possibly matching TRBD1 (6 bases). The germline gives CDR1 MNHEY, CDR2 SVGAGI. V dropped 2 bases and J dropped 5 bases, with 15 bases sitting between them. The length of the CDR3 is 15 residues. CDR3 loop: CASSYQQGLRTEAFF. CDR3 DNA: TGTGCCAGCAGTTACCAACAGGGACTAAGGACTGAAGCTTTCTTT.

The rearrangement links TRBV28 to TRBJ2-1; 11 bases align to TRBD2. The CDR3 has 16 residues. Germline V lookup: CDR1 MDHEN, CDR2 SYDVKM. Unmatched junction bases numbered 12, after V lost 5 bases and J lost 9 bases. CDR3 DNA sequence: TGTGCCAGCAGTCTTAGCGGGAGGGCCATGGCTCGTGAGCAGTTCTTC. Its protein is CASSLSGRAMAREQFF.

This clone appeared once. This chain joins TRBV30 and TRBJ2-1, with D possibly TRBD1 on 6 matching bases. Germline CDR1 reads GTSNPN; CDR2 reads SVGIG (reference sequence). CDR3 size: 15 residues. The V and J ends lost 5 bases and 0 bases respectively, with 14 bases between them. CDR3 region: CAWGRGTLSYNEQFF. The CDR3 nucleotides read TGTGCCTGGGGACGAGGGACACTCTCCTACAATGAGCAGTTCTTC.

This CDR3 reads CASSWGGNGDTQYF. CDR3 DNA sequence: TGTGCCAGCAGCTGGGGGGGCAATGGCGATACGCAGTATTTT. The V and J genes are TRBV9 and TRBJ2-3, with a possible D match to TRBD2 (7 bases). The germline CDR1 and CDR2 sequences are SGDLS and YYNGEE. Trimming left V 4 bases short and J 6 bases short, with 15 bases between. This CDR3 contains 14 residues.

The chain has TRBV7-2 and TRBJ2-7, with a possible D match to TRBD2 (5 bases). The CDR3 runs to 13 residues. Germline-derived CDR1 and CDR2 are SGHTA and FQGNSA. V was pared by 1 base and J by 3 bases, with 7 bases between. CDR3 bases: TGTGCCAGCAGCTTAGGAGGAGGCTACGAGCAGTACTTC. Its translation is CASSLGGGYEQYF.

J is TRBJ1-6 and V is TRBV6-1; 7 bases agree with TRBD1. V gave up 0 bases and J gave up 9 bases; unmatched junction bases: 5. Germline V lookup: CDR1 MNHNS, CDR2 SASEGT. This CDR3 has 15 amino acids. The CDR3 loop reads CASSEAGRGTSPLHF. CDR3 in DNA: TGTGCCAGCAGTGAAGCGGGCAGGGGGACTTCACCCCTCCACTTT.

This clone came up a few times. This chain joins TRBV10-3 and TRBJ2-1; 12 nucleotides agree with TRBD2. This CDR3 has 18 amino acids. After removal of 7 bases from V and 7 bases from J, the junction contained 17 bases not matched to a gene. CDR1 ENHRY and CDR2 SYGVKD come from the germline V gene. The CDR3 reads CAIMRGGLLAGGRNEQFF. The CDR3 DNA follows: TGTGCCATCATGCGAGGCGGACTTCTAGCGGGAGGGAGAAATGAGCAGTTCTTC.

V and J are TRBV9 and TRBJ2-2; TRBD1 matches 8 bases. With 4 bases clipped from V and 1 base from J, the junction kept 3 bases outside the gene matches. Germline V lookup: CDR1 SGDLS, CDR2 YYNGEE. The CDR3 consists of 15 residues. The CDR3 DNA follows: TGTGCCAGCAGCCAGGGGGCTTTGAACACCGGGGAGCTGTTTTTT. It translates to CASSQGALNTGELFF.